The 19 T cell receptor beta chains listed next were all sequenced from one sample in a study of Ad26.COV2.S vaccination and SARS-CoV-2 variants listed by TCRdb under 2021. The time point label corresponds to: individuals recovered from natural SARS-CoV-2 infection. The method behind the library was the immunoSEQ multiplex PCR assay. TCRdb obtained this table from immuneACCESS and retained in-frame rearrangements with V and J assigned. These tables miss some clones; where compared with another copy, unresolved V genes account for less than half of the shortfall, and the remainder is unexplained. Recorded for this sample are about 97,000 clones; roughly 75% of them occurred a single time. The ten largest clones capture roughly a sixth of the sample. Sequenced here: peripheral blood, sampled after recovery from COVID-19. These receptors originate from a human donor who had recovered from COVID-19.

The chain recombines TRBV19 with TRBJ1-1; 7 bases align to TRBD1. The J segment lost 2 bases and the V segment lost 3 bases, leaving 12 bases of the junction unmatched. Germline V gene sequence: CDR1 LNHDA, CDR2 SQIVND (reference sequence). The CDR3 runs to 17 residues. The DNA of the CDR3 is TGTGCCAGTAGTATCGGGGGACAGATACTTCGAAACACTGAAGCTTTCTTT. Residues: CASSIGGQILRNTEAFF.

This chain joins TRBV4-3 and TRBJ1-3; no definite D call. CDR1 and CDR2 from the germline V gene are LGHNA and YSLEER. V was cut by 1 base and J by 0 bases, with 7 bases left in between. This CDR3 has 15 amino acids. DNA for the CDR3: TGCGCCAGCAGCCAAGGGAAAAGCTCTGGAAACACCATATATTTT. It is translated as CASSQGKSSGNTIYF.

The chain has TRBV5-1 and TRBJ2-5; weak D call: TRBD2 (6 bases). V shed 2 bases and J shed 2 bases, with 10 bases lying between them. The germline gives CDR1 SGHRS, CDR2 YFSETQ. The CDR3 runs to 14 residues. This chain's CDR3 is CASSFSGVQETQYF. As DNA, the CDR3 is TGCGCCAGCAGCTTCTCGGGGGTACAAGAGACCCAGTACTTC.

This clone was seen a handful of times. The chain links TRBV6-1 to TRBJ2-3; 10 positions agree with TRBD2. The CDR3 spans 15 residues. Germline CDR1 is MNHNS and CDR2 is SASEGT. Germline trimming cut 1 base from V and 5 bases from J; bases unmatched to any gene: 3. CDR3 DNA sequence: TGTGCCAGCAGTGAAGTAGCGGGGGGAATAGATACGCAGTATTTT. It codes for CASSEVAGGIDTQYF.

Here the CDR3 reads CASSSQRGGVDTQYF. The CDR3 bases are TGTGCCAGCAGTTCCCAGCGGGGGGGCGTGGATACGCAGTATTTT. The chain uses TRBV28 and TRBJ2-3, with 10 nucleotides matching TRBD2. The trim removed 4 bases at V and 6 bases at J, leaving 7 bases unmatched. Germline V gene data show CDR1 as MDHEN and CDR2 as SYDVKM. The CDR3 is 15 residues long.

V gene TRBV28 combines with J gene TRBJ1-1; no reliable D call. Germline CDR1 MDHEN, CDR2 SYDVKM. V shed 8 bases and J shed 3 bases, with 10 bases lying between them. This CDR3 has 12 residues. The CDR3 nucleotides are TGTGCCAGCTTGGCACTCGACACTGAAGCTTTCTTT. It codes for CASLALDTEAFF. The whole variable domain, remainder taken from reference TRBV28 and TRBJ1-1, is DVKVTQSSRYLVKRTGEKVFLECVQDMDHENMFWYRQDPGLGLRLIYFSYDVKMKEKGDIPEGYSVSREKKERFSLILESASTNQTSMYLCASLALDTEAFFGQGTRLTVV.

The rearrangement links TRBV7-2 to TRBJ1-4; possibly TRBD1 for D (5 bases). The CDR3 covers 14 residues. The V and J ends lost 6 bases and 5 bases respectively, with 13 bases between them. Germline V gene sequence: CDR1 SGHTA, CDR2 FQGNSA. Here the CDR3 DNA reads TGTGCCAGCAGGCAAGGGGTCGCCAATGAAAAACTGTTTTTT. Amino acid sequence: CASRQGVANEKLFF.

Only a few counts were recorded for this clone. The rearrangement joins TRBV9 to TRBJ2-7; possible D gene TRBD1, 5 bases. The CDR3 is made up of 19 amino acids. Germline-derived CDR1 and CDR2 are SGDLS and YYNGEE. With 0 bases removed from V and 2 bases from J, the gap between germline ends came to 24 bases. The DNA for the CDR3 is TGTGCCAGCAGCGTAGCGTCTTTTTGGAGACAGTCAGATCCCTACGAGCAGTACTTC. Residues: CASSVASFWRQSDPYEQYF.

This sequence joins TRBV28 and TRBJ1-5; D might be TRBD1 (5 bases). The CDR3 sequence is 19 residues long. Germline CDR1 is MDHEN and CDR2 is SYDVKM. The ends were cut back, 3 bases at V and 2 bases at J, with 23 bases in the middle. CDR3 amino acids: CASSFKVSRGAGGNQPQHF. CDR3 in DNA: TGTGCCAGCAGTTTCAAGGTTTCCCGGGGCGCTGGGGGCAATCAGCCCCAGCATTTT.

V is TRBV6-6 and J is TRBJ2-3, with TRBD1 identical over 8 bases. Germline CDR1 and CDR2: MNHNY and SVGAGI (reference sequence). V lost 3 bases and J lost 6; bases outside the gene matches: 8. The CDR3 has 15 residues. The CDR3 here is CASSYPGTGGDTQYF. CDR3 nucleotides: TGTGCCAGCAGTTATCCTGGGACAGGAGGGGATACGCAGTATTTT.

The chain combines TRBV5-1 with TRBJ1-1; D gene ambiguous. Germline CDR1 is SGHRS and CDR2 is YFSETQ. V lost 6 bases and J 5 bases, leaving 14 bases between the germline ends. The CDR3 totals 13 residues. Here the CDR3 reads CASIENEGTEAFF. The CDR3 coding sequence is TGCGCCAGCATCGAGAATGAAGGGACTGAAGCTTTCTTT.

This clone was found once. V is TRBV7-9 and J is TRBJ1-2, with unresolved D. The V and J ends lost 5 bases and 5 bases respectively, with 18 bases between them. The CDR3 is made up of 15 amino acids. CDR1 is SEHNR and CDR2 is FQNEAQ in the germline V gene (reference sequence). CDR3 nucleotides: TGTGCCAGCAGCGGACGACACGCATCGGGATATGGCTACACCTTC. Amino acid sequence: CASSGRHASGYGYTF.

The chain is built from TRBV11-3 and TRBJ2-1, with D perhaps TRBD1 or TRBD2 (5 bases each). Trimming left V 5 bases short and J 4 bases short, with 12 bases between. The length of the CDR3 is 14 residues. Germline-derived CDR1 and CDR2 are SGHNT and YENEEA. The CDR3 spells CASSQGRTYNEQFF. The DNA for the CDR3 is TGTGCCAGCAGCCAGGGCCGGACTTACAATGAGCAGTTCTTC.

This chain joins TRBV11-2 and TRBJ1-1; TRBD1 might be the D (5 bases). The germline V gene has CDR1 SGHAT and CDR2 FQNNGV. The CDR3 length is 14 residues. V lost 0 bases and J lost 0, with 5 bases in between. The CDR3 is CASSLEGLNTEAFF. As DNA, the CDR3 is TGTGCCAGCAGCTTAGAGGGACTGAACACTGAAGCTTTCTTT.

This rearrangement joins TRBV18 to TRBJ1-1, with D uncertain. Per germline, CDR1 KGHSH and CDR2 LQKENI. The CDR3 runs 16 residues. Trimming took off 3 bases at V and 0 bases at J, with 14 bases between the two ends. DNA for the CDR3: TGTGCCAGCTCACCCCCGATGGGTTCCATGAACACTGAAGCTTTCTTT. Translated: CASSPPMGSMNTEAFF.

This sequence joins TRBV2 and TRBJ1-5; 9 bases fit TRBD1. Per germline, CDR1 SNHLY and CDR2 FYNNEI. CDR3 size: 15 residues. V lost 1 base and J lost 7; bases outside the gene matches: 5. For the CDR3, the DNA is TGTGCCAGCAGTGAAGAAGGGACAGGGAACCAGCCCCAGCATTTT. The encoded protein is CASSEEGTGNQPQHF.

The J gene is TRBJ1-1, the V gene TRBV19, with a possible D match to TRBD1 (6 bases). There are 18 residues in the CDR3. Trimming stripped 1 base from V and 2 bases from J, with 20 bases between. The germline gives CDR1 LNHDA, CDR2 SQIVND (reference sequence). The CDR3 region is CASSIGLWKTGRNTEAFF. CDR3 coding DNA: TGTGCCAGTAGTATAGGGTTGTGGAAGACAGGTCGTAACACTGAAGCTTTCTTT.

This clone showed up just a few times. The chain combines TRBV7-9 with TRBJ1-6; D possibly corresponds to TRBD1 (5 bases). The V end lost 1 base, the J end lost 9 bases, and 7 bases lay between the germline ends. The length of the CDR3 is 13 residues. Germline V CDR1 and CDR2: SEHNR, FQNEAQ (reference sequence). The CDR3, as DNA: TGTGCCAGCAGCTTAGAGGGGAGTTCACCCCTCCACTTT. Amino acid sequence: CASSLEGSSPLHF.

V usage is TRBV7-9 and J usage is TRBJ2-1, with D possibly TRBD1 on 5 matching bases. The CDR3 is 12 amino acids. The V end lost 5 bases, the J end lost 6 bases, and 8 bases lay between the germline ends. Germline V gene sequence: CDR1 SEHNR, CDR2 FQNEAQ (reference sequence). This CDR3 reads CASSQDINEQFF. DNA of the CDR3: TGTGCCAGCAGCCAGGACATCAATGAGCAGTTCTTC.